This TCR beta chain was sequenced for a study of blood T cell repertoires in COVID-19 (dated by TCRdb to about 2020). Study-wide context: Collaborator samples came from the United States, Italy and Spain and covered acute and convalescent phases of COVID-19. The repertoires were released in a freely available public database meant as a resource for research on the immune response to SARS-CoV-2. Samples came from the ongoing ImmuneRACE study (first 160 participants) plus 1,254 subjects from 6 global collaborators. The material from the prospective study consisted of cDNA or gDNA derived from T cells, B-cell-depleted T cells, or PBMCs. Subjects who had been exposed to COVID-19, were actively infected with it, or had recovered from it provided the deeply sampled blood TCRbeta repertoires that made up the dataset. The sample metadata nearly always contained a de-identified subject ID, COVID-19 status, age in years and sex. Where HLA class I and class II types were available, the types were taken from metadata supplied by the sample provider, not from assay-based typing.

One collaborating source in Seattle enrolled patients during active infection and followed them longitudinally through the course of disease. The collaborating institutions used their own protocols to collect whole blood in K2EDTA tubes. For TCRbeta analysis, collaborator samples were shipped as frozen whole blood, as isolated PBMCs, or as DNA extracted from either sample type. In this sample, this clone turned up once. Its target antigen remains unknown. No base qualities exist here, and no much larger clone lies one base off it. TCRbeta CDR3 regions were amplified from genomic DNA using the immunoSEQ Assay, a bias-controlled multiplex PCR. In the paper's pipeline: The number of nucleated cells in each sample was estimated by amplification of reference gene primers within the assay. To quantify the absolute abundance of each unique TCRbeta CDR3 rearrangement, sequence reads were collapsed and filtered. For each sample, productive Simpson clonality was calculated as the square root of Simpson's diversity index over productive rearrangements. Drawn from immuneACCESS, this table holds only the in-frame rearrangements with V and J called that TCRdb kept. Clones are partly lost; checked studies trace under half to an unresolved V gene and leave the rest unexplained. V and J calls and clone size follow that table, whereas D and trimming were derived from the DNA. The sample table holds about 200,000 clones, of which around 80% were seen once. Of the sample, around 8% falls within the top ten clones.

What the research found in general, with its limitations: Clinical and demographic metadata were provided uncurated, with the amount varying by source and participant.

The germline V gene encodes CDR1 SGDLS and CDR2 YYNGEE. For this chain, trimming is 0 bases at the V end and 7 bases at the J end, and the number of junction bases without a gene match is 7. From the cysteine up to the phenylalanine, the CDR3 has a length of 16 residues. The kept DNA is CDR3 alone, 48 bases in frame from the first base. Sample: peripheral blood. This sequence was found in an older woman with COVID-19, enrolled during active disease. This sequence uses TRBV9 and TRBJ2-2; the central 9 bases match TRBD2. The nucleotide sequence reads TGTGCCAGCAGCGTAGAGCCAAGCGGGGGGAACGGGGAGCTGTTTTTT. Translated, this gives CASSVEPSGGNGELFF.